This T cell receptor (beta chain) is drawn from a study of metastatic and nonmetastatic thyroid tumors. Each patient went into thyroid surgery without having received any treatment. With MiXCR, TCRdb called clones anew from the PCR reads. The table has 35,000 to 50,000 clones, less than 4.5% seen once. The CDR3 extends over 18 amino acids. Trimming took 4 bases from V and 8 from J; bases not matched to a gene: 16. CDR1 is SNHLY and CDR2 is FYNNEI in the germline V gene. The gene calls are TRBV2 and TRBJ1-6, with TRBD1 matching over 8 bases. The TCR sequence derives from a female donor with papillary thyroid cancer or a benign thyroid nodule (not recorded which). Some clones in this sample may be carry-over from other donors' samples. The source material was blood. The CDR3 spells CASSVYGDEQGAYSPLHF. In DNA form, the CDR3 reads TGTGCCAGCAGTGTGTATGGTGACGAGCAGGGGGCATATTCACCCCTCCACTTT.